This T cell receptor (beta chain) was sequenced in a study of cytomegalovirus exposure and HLA in healthy donors (TCRdb year 2017). With respect to the entire study: In an earlier analysis of around 540 of the donors, 250 to 350 Gb of sequence data and 95 million to 130 million unique TCR beta sequences from about 179 million T cells were reported. An early release covering roughly 640 HLA-typed donors comprised about 300 gigabases of sequencing data and around 80 million unique TCR sequences. The genetic ancestry cluster associated with self-reported Caucasian donors included 81% of the roughly 380 genotyped donors. The study was designed to test whether signatures of past pathogen exposure could be identified by cataloging public T cell receptors. The study profiled the T cell repertoires of under 700 subjects by immunosequencing and related them to cytomegalovirus serostatus. In addition to the first cohort of roughly 700 subjects, a separate validation cohort of approximately 120 different subjects was used. To predict cytomegalovirus infection status, the study brought together high-throughput TCR immunosequencing, statistical association of individual TCRs with disease status, and machine learning. A later analysis re-analyzed previously published TCR beta repertoires from hundreds of donors and added high-resolution HLA genotyping to study TCR occurrence patterns. In the later analysis, no new phenotypic data were used to find candidate immune exposures; instead, reliance was placed on TCR beta sequences and their occurrence across donors. An earlier analysis of roughly 580 of the donors used high-throughput TCR beta sequencing to judge whether each TCR beta V gene segment behaved as functional or pseudogenic. Alongside the repertoire data, information on donor age, sex, ethnicity and CMV serostatus was compiled. A later genetic analysis used genome-wide SNP genotypes for about 55% of the 666 donors, treating that subset as a discovery cohort. All discovery cohort repertoires had been generated using a single sequencing platform. Both class I and class II loci were covered by HLA typing, at four-digit resolution. The number of typed donors differed by locus: roughly 629-640 for A, B, C, DRB1 and DQB1; 522 for DQA1; approximately 610 for DPA1; and about 470 for DPB1. Roughly 5 DR-DQ haplotypes were handled as single units for association and clustering because linkage in the cohort was strong. Across around 400 genotyped donors of the cohort, an average of roughly 250,000 unique TCR beta nucleotide sequences per donor were sequenced, and roughly a sixth of those sequences were non-productive. What the study reported, not specific to this receptor: Roughly uniform sequencing depth across donors was assumed in presence/absence analyses, although this assumption may not hold. In both the original and validation cohorts, the classifier was reported to diagnose cytomegalovirus status with high specificity and sensitivity. Strong co-occurrence of HLA alleles, especially DR and DQ, made assigning TCR associations to individual alleles difficult. Only TCR beta chains were sequenced in this cohort, and the absence of alpha or paired-chain data limited detectable features. Across donors, most TCR sequences were observed very rarely, whereas some public TCRs were present in many individuals. Broadly in line with IMGT annotations, most TCR beta V segments showed up in productive rearrangements about 87% or about 30% of the time in an earlier analysis of 587 of the donors. Compared with equally common non-associated chains, HLA-associated TCR beta chains in a later analysis were more clonally expanded and had lower generation probabilities. Correlated functional status among segregating V segments might be attributable to linkage disequilibrium, but an unknown experimental factor could not be ruled out. A later genetic analysis associated a missense DCLRE1C variant with V-gene and J-gene trimming of TCR beta chains, and an independent cohort replicated the association. In a later analysis, the rate of TCR association differed among HLA loci, with DRB1 alleles having the most associated TCRs and HLA-C alleles having the fewest. According to a later genetic analysis, donors in an Asian-associated ancestry cluster had fewer N-insertions in productive TCRs than the approximately 650-donor mean. CMV serostatus was the only immune exposure information available for the cohort. In a later analysis, most CMV-associated TCR beta chains were found to appear HLA-restricted, with HLA associations seemingly driven largely by CMV exposure. In the study, 164 TCR beta chains were listed as associated with cytomegalovirus. Specific HLA alleles were associated with about 17,000 TCR beta sequences at a false discovery rate of 0.05 in a later analysis. A few of the identified cytomegalovirus-associated TCR beta chains were confirmed in vitro to be specific for cytomegalovirus antigens. A further reported finding was that TCR beta sequences accurately predicted the HLA-A and HLA-B alleles for most subjects in the first cohort. A cluster of highly shared sequence variants was judged likely to be a technical artifact of the sequencing pipeline. In a later analysis, several top co-occurrence clusters were reported to appear linked to parvovirus B19, influenza, CMV and Epstein-Barr virus. HLA typing was unavailable for some donors at each locus, so association tests used only the typed subset. The authors suggested that the approach could potentially be generalized to other disease states and immunological phenotypes. Because counts were too low, about 18 rarely observed V segments, including chromosome 9 orphons, were left out of the earlier analysis of roughly 600 of the donors.

In regard to this clone: There is no known antigen for this receptor. No much larger clone exists at a distance of one base, and base qualities are not known.

The cohort consisted of approximately 670 healthy bone marrow donors. Cohort members were all nominally healthy when sampled, although unrecorded immune exposures were likely present. The donor was CMV seropositive and was included in the group of approximately 300 seropositive cohort members. Every donor gave a peripheral blood sample, and the peripheral blood mononuclear cells from that sample were used for TCR beta sequencing. The Qiagen DNeasy Blood Extraction Kit was used to extract genomic DNA from the blood cell samples. The receptor library was made with the immunoSEQ multiplex PCR assay. For the multiplex PCR, a mixture combining 60 forward primers for TCR Vbeta segments and 13 reverse primers for TCR Jbeta segments was used. The CDR3 region of rearranged TCR beta genes was amplified from genomic DNA by a multiplex PCR assay. The Illumina HiSeq System was used to sequence the amplified TCR beta libraries as 87-base-pair reads. As for the authors' bioinformatics: Across the 500 to 850 repertoires, a later analysis counted tens of millions of unique TCR beta chains, some 11 million of which were shared by at least two donors. A nearest-neighbor algorithm error-corrected the raw reads and collapsed the reads into unique sequences, merging closely related sequences to remove PCR and sequencing errors. To assign V, D and J gene segments, CDR3 sequences were aligned to IMGT reference sequences. For a sequence to be retained, a match of at least six nucleotides to both a V gene segment and a J gene segment was required. Rearrangements were classified as productive when the CDR3 lacked stop codons and remained in frame with V and J, and all other rearrangements were classified as non-productive. Following IMGT convention, CDR3 was defined as the stretch from the second conserved V-encoded cysteine to the conserved J-encoded phenylalanine. The earlier analysis of a few hundred of the donors excluded sequences that lacked an unambiguous match to a single V gene segment. In an earlier analysis of a few hundred of the donors, V segments were called functional above 56.7% productive rearrangements and were called segregating when the between-donor standard deviation exceeded 5%. To diagnose cytomegalovirus status from the catalog of TCR beta chain sequences, a statistical classification framework was built. In a later analysis, V and J genes were assigned by comparing TCR nucleotide sequences against IMGT/GENE-DB human TR gene sequences. In a later analysis, CDR3 sequences and most-parsimonious VDJ recombination scenarios were assigned using the TCRdist pipeline. In a later analysis, each TCR beta chain was defined by its CDR3 amino acid sequence together with its V-gene family, and reads without a unique V-gene family were excluded. To address suspected cross-contamination and a sequencing artifact, a later analysis removed approximately 590 highly shared, low-generation-probability nucleotide sequences. For each public chain, a later analysis derived a clonal expansion index from normalized ranks of inferred template counts within each repertoire. Generation probabilities in a later analysis came from a VDJ recombination model fitted to out-of-frame rearrangements, and those results were checked against IGoR. In a later analysis, TCR-TCR, TCR-HLA and TCR-CMV co-occurrence was scored with hypergeometric tests, and a repertoire-size bias correction was applied to TCR pairs. In a later analysis, false discovery rates were estimated by permuting HLA or CMV assignments 20 times. In a later analysis, co-occurring TCRs were grouped using DBSCAN, and TCRdist sequence similarity was added for clustering within HLA-allele-positive subsets. Co-occurrence clustering excluded repertoires with fewer than 30,000 or more than 120,000 public chains, plus five with anomalous nucleotide sharing. In its TCRdb copy, this immuneACCESS table keeps in-frame sequences only and misses some clones. Where compared with another copy, unresolved V genes explain less than half of these, and the others have no known cause. V and J calls and clone size come straight from that table; D and trimming were deduced from the DNA. This sample comprises about 100,000 clones, roughly 69% of them detected only once. The ten largest clones add up to about 2.6% of the sample.

This clonotype originated in a man aged 50 to 59 in good health and CMV-seropositive. The sample taken for sequencing was PBMCs.

At the DNA level, the sequence is TGTGCCAGCAGCCAAGATATACCCGGGACAGGGGGTTCACCCCTCCACTTT. This sequence encodes CASSQDIPGTGGSPLHF. This receptor chain uses TRBV14 and TRBJ1-6; 11 of the junction bases match TRBD1. The germline V and J ends show losses of 0 bases and 9 bases respectively, and no gene match explains 7 bases of the junction. Looking up the germline V gene yields CDR1 SGHDN and CDR2 FVKESK. Counted from cysteine to phenylalanine, this CDR3 has 17 amino acids. Only CDR3 DNA remains: 51 bases, in frame from the first base.